This T cell receptor (beta chain) was sequenced in a study of T cell responses to AZD1222 COVID-19 vaccine. Broader study findings: Donors in the cohort were predominantly white British and more often female, and clonal diversity was possibly underestimated. Scientists sampled the repertoires only once the peak T cell response had passed. Per reports, nearly half of all spike-specific TCRs target regions that are unmutated in variants.

In the case of this clone: Its antigen is still unknown.

Trimming left V 4 bases short and J 9 bases short, with 16 bases between. CDR1 GTSNPN and CDR2 SVGIG come from the germline V gene (reference sequence). The CDR3 is 13 residues long. The method was immunoSEQ multiplex PCR; TCRdb's version includes in-frame clones alone and lacks a portion of them. The sample yields around 140,000 clones, roughly 93% seen once. The input for sequencing was peripheral blood, taken on day 0 of AZD1222 vaccination. The clonotype comes from an adult in good health. The chain is built from TRBV30 and TRBJ2-1; D unresolved. CDR3 nucleotide sequence: TGTGCCTGGACGGACGGAGTTCGAGGTGAGCAGTTCTTC. Translated: CAWTDGVRGEQFF.